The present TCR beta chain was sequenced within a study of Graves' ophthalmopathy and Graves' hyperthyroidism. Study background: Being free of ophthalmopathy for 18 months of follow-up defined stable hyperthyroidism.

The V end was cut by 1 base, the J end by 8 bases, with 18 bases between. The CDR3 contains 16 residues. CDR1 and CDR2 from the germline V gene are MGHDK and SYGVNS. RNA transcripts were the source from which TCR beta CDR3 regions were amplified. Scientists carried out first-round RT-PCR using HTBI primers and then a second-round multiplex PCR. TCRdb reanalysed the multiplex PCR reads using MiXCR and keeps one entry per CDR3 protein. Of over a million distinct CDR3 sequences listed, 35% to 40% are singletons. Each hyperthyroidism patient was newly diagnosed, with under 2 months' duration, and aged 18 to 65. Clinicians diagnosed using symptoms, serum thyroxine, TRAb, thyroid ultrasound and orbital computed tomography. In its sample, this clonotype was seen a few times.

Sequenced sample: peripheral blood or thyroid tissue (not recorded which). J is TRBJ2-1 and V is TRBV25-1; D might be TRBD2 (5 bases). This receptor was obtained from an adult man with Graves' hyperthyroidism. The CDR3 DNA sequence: TGTGCCAGCAGTGAATTCCCGGGAAGGCTCGCGGATGAGCAGTTCTTC. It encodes CASSEFPGRLADEQFF.